The subject of this entry is one T cell receptor (beta chain). The sample belongs to a study of blood T cell repertoires in COVID-19. Looking at the study overall: From the United States, Italy and Spain came samples of acute and convalescent COVID-19.

Original analysis: Nucleated cell counts were estimated from reference gene primer amplification. The method was immunoSEQ multiplex PCR; TCRdb's version includes in-frame clones alone and lacks a portion of them. For V, J and clone size, that table is used; D and trimming come from the DNA. The sample shows approximately 240,000 clones, around 90% of them seen only once. Membership in each cohort depended on participant-reported clinical history. Symptom resolution, clearance, or two negative PCRs marked donors in Cohort 3 as recovered. The CDR3 totals 13 residues. V was trimmed by 7 bases and J by 4 bases, leaving 13 bases between them.

Material for sequencing was PBMCs or T cells enriched from blood (not recorded which). The chain combines TRBV12-3 or TRBV12-4 with TRBJ1-2, with D possibly being TRBD1 (5 bases). This receptor was obtained from a young woman who had recovered from COVID-19. CDR3 in amino acids: CASTADRSYGYTF. DNA for the CDR3: TGTGCCAGCACTGCTGACAGATCCTATGGCTACACCTTC.